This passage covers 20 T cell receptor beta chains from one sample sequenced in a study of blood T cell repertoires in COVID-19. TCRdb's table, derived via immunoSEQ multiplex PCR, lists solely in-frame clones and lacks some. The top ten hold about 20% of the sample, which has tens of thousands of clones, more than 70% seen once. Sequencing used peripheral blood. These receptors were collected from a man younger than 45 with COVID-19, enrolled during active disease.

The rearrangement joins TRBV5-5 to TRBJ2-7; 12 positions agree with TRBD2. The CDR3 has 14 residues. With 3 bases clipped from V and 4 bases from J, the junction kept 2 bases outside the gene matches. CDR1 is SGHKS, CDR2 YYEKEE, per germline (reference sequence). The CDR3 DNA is TGTGCCAGCAGCTCTCTAGCGGGAGGGTACGAGCAGTACTTC. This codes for CASSSLAGGYEQYF.

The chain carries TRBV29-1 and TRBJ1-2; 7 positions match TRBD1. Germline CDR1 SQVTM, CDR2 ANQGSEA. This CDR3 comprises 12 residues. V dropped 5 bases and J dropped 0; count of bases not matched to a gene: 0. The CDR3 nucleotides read TGCAGCGTTCAGGGGGCTAACTATGGCTACACCTTC. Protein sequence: CSVQGANYGYTF. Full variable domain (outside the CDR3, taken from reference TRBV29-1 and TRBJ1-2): SAVISQKPSRDICQRGTSLTIQCQVDSQVTMMFWYRQQPGQSLTLIATANQGSEATYESGFVIDKFPISRPNLTFSTLTVSNMSPEDSSIYLCSVQGANYGYTFGSGTRLTVV.

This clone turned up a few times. The CDR3 here is CASSEGQGNSSPLHF. The CDR3 nucleotides are TGTGCCAGCAGTGAAGGACAGGGGAACAGTTCACCCCTCCACTTT. J is TRBJ1-6 and V is TRBV6-1; 8 nucleotides line up with TRBD1. The CDR3 spans 15 residues. J lost 9 bases, V lost 1 base, and 5 bases had no gene match. Germline V gene sequence: CDR1 MNHNS, CDR2 SASEGT.

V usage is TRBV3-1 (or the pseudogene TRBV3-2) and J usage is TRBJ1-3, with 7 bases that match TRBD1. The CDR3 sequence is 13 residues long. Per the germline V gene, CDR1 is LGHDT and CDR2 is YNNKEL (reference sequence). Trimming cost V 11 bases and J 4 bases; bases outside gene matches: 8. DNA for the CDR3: TGTGCCCCGTTAGGGGGCGTGGGAAACACCATATATTTT. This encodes CAPLGGVGNTIYF.

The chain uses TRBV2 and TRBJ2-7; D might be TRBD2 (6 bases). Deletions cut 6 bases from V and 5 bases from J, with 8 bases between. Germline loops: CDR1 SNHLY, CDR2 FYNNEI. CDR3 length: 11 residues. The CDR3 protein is CASSTSHEQYF. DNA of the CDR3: TGTGCCAGCAGCACTAGCCACGAGCAGTACTTC.

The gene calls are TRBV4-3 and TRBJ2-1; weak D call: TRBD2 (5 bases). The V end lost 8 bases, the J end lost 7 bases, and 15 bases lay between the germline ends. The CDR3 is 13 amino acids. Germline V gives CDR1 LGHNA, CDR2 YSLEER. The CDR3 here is CASSSWTGNEQFF. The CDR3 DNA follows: TGCGCCAGCTCCTCGTGGACGGGGAATGAGCAGTTCTTC.

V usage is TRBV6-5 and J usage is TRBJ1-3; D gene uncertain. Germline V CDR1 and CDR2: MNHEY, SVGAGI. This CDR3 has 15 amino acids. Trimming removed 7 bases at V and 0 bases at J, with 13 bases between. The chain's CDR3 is CASKFERSSGNTIYF. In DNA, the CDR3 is TGTGCCAGCAAATTCGAGAGGAGCTCTGGAAACACCATATATTTT.

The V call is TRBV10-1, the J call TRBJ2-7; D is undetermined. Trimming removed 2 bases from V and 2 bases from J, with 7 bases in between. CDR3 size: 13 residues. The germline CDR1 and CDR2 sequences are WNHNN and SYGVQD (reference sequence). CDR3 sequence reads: CASSEGPAYEQYF. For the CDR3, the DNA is TGCGCCAGCAGTGAGGGGCCAGCCTACGAGCAGTACTTC.

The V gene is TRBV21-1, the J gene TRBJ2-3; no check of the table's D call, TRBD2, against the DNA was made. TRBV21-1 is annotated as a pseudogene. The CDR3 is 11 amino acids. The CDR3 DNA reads TGTACGAGGCAGCCGCCGGGTACGCAGTATTTT. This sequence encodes CTRQPPGTQYF.

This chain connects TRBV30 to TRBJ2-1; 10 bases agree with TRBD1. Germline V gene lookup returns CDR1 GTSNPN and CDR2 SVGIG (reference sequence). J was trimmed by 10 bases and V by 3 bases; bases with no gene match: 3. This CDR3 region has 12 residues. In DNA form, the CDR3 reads TGTGCCTGGAGGACAGGGGGCGCCGAGCAGTTCTTC. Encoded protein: CAWRTGGAEQFF.

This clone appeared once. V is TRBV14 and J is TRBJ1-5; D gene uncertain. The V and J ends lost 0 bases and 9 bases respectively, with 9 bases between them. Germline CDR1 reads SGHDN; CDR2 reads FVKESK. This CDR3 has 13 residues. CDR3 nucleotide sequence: TGTGCCAGCAGCCAAGATGGTCTGAGGCCCCAGCATTTT. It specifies CASSQDGLRPQHF.

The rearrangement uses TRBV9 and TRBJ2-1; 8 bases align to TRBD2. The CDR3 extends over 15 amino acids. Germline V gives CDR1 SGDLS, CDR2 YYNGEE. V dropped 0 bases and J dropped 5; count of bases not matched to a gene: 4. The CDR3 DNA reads TGTGCCAGCAGCGTAGCGGCGGGGGGACACAATGAGCAGTTCTTC. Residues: CASSVAAGGHNEQFF.

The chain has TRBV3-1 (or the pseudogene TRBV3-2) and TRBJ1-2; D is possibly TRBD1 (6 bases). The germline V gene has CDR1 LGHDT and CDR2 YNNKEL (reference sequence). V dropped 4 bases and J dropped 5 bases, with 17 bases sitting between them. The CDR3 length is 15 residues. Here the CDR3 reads CASSPGRGRGYGYTF. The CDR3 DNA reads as TGTGCCAGCAGCCCAGGCAGGGGAAGGGGGTATGGCTACACCTTC.

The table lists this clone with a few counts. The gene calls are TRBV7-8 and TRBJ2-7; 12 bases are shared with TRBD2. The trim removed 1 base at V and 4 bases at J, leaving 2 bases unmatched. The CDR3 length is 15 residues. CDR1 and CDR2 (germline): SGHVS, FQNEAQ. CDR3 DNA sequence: TGTGCCAGCAGCTTAGAGCTAGCGGGAGGGTACGAGCAGTACTTC. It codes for CASSLELAGGYEQYF.

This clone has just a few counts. The chain's CDR3 is CASSPRDRGTEAFF. The CDR3 DNA reads as TGTGCCAGCAGCCCACGGGACAGGGGTACTGAAGCTTTCTTT. The rearrangement uses TRBV3-1 (or the pseudogene TRBV3-2) and TRBJ1-1, with TRBD1 matching over 10 bases. Trimming removed 4 bases from V and 5 bases from J; junction bases left unmatched: 4. CDR1 and CDR2 from the germline V gene are LGHDT and YNNKEL (reference sequence). The CDR3 is made up of 14 amino acids.

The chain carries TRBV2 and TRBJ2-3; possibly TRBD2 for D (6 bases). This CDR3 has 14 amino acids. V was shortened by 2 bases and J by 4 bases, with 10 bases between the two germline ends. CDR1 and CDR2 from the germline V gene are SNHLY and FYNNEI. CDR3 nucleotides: TGTGCCAGCAGTGAAAGAGCGGGCGCAGATACGCAGTATTTT. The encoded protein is CASSERAGADTQYF.

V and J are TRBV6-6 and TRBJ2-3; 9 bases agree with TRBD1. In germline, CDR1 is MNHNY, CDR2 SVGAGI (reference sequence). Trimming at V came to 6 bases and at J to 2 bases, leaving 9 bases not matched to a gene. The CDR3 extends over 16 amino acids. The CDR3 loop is CASSLPGQGPTDTQYF. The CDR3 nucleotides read TGTGCCAGCAGCCTACCGGGACAGGGCCCCACAGATACGCAGTATTTT.

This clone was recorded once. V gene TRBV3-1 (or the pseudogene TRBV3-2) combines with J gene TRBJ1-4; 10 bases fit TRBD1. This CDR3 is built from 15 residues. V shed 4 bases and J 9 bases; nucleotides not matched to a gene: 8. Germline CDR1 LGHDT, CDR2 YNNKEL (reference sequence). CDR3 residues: CASSPPGQGTQKLFF. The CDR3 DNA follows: TGTGCCAGCAGCCCCCCGGGACAGGGGACGCAAAAACTGTTTTTT.

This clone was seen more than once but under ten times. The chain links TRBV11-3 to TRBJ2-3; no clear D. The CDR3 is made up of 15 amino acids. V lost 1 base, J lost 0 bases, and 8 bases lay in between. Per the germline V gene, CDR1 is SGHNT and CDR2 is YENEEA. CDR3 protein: CASSLAPGSTDTQYF. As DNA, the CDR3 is TGTGCCAGCAGCTTAGCTCCAGGTAGCACAGATACGCAGTATTTT.

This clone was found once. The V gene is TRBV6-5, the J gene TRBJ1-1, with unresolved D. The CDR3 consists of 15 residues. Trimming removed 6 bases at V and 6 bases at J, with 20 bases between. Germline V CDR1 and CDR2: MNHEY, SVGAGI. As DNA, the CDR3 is TGTGCCAGCAGCCTTGGGGAGGGTCTGCTCGCTGAAGCTTTCTTT. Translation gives CASSLGEGLLAEAFF.